This is a list of T cell receptor beta chains from one sample in a study of beta chain features in type 1 diabetes. The assay was immunoSEQ multiplex PCR, and TCRdb's table has in-frame clones only and misses some. Seen here are about 53,000 clones, 63% observed once, and the top ten hold 0.25% to 0.35%. The material sequenced was stem cell memory CD4+ T cells from blood. These receptors all come from a woman in her twenties or thirties with type 1 diabetes. Both conserved end residues are part of each CDR3.

v_gene,CDR3aa
TRBV7-9,CASSFYPYSNTEAFF
TRBV19,CASSPLAGDYNEQFF
TRBV10-3,CAISAGLAIDTQYF
TRBV19,CASRTSGRVDTQYF
TRBV28,CASSLVRQINEQFF
TRBV5-1,CASSLETGFYGYTF
TRBV30,CAWSGQTSSLGLEQYF
TRBV4-1,CASSQDIGTGIYEQYF
TRBV9,CASSVAEDTEAFF
TRBV29-1,CSVGRTGSHYGYTF
TRBV7-2,CASSLGQDYGYTF
TRBV29-1,CSVDQNTEAFF
TRBV13,CASSLGSNSYNNEQFF
TRBV9,CASSVGRGRETQYF
TRBV15,CATSRDAGQGGNEQFF
TRBV30,CASPWGVYGYTF
TRBV4-1,CASSQDGSLARESEQFF
TRBV9,CASSVIQGVTDTQYF
TRBV2,CASSDVGTVNEKLFF
TRBV5-1,CASSLVASGSLETQYF
TRBV9,CASSPWASKKYEQYF
TRBV4-1,CASSQDKGLSQYF
TRBV29-1,CSVAASSYNEQFF
TRBV18,CASSPGETQYF
TRBV7-6,CASSVGLAGESWHEQFF
TRBV18,CASSPSSGSNQPQHF
TRBV11-3,CASKGVGYGYTF
TRBV14,CASSQLGGNTEAFF
TRBV11-2,CASSPRTSGSTDTQYF
TRBV7-2,CASSLVGSGTGSTGELFF
TRBV11-2,CASSLGPDRGFRYEQYF
TRBV15,CATNLGRDFHTDTQYF
TRBV9,CASTSGGSGSSYEQYF
TRBV5-1,CASSLARGEGYNEQFF
TRBV6-6,CASSYEGLQGDTEAFF
TRBV28,CASSLGGFNEKLFF
TRBV19,CASSVLAGGSTGELFF
TRBV11-2,CASSLDQNTEAFF
TRBV2,CASRGGLTLDTQYF
TRBV7-9,CASSESGSSYNEQFF
TRBV5-1,CASRTEAGDTQYF
TRBV28,CASSPLSRGATEAFF
TRBV28,CASSSGQTRRTQYF
TRBV2,CASSPTEANTGELFF
TRBV19,CASSGASENGYTF
TRBV7-2,CASSLLAGGVYEQYF
TRBV7-3,CASSLTPNREETQYF
TRBV29-1,CSVESTGEIRGYTF
TRBV5-1,CASRYGTSSNEQFF
TRBV9,CASSVRSGLATEQYF
TRBV27,CASGSVPSYEQYF
TRBV6-5,CASSYLHSGSSYEQFF
TRBV7-3,CASSLNVGEAAFF
TRBV7-3,CASSLGPSSYNEQFF
TRBV7-9,CASSLARTDLGGYTF
TRBV19,CASWDREGQNIQYF
TRBV19,CATGLAGPSTSGANVLTF
TRBV28,CASSLWDRDSGANVLTF
TRBV7-3,CASSYRGLYNEQFF
TRBV5-6,CASSPARGLGTGELFF